This TCR beta chain was identified in a study of blood T cell repertoires in COVID-19. Germline V gene lookup returns CDR1 SGDLS and CDR2 YYNGEE. V was shortened by 2 bases and J by 2 bases, with 6 bases between the two germline ends. This CDR3 is built from 13 residues. Measured with immunoSEQ multiplex PCR; TCRdb has only the in-frame clones, and not every one. Of approximately 200,000 clones listed, roughly 87% are singletons. What was sequenced was peripheral blood. The V and J genes are TRBV9 and TRBJ2-3; no firm D call. The TCR was taken from a man aged 40-49 years with active or convalescent COVID-19. CDR3 nucleotide sequence: TGTGCCAGCAGCGTCACATACACAGATACGCAGTATTTT. Its protein product is CASSVTYTDTQYF.